The 3 T cell receptor beta chains below all came from one sample that was sequenced in a study of cytomegalovirus exposure and HLA in healthy donors. PCR involved 60 Vbeta and 13 Jbeta primers. The data were produced by immunoSEQ multiplex PCR, yet TCRdb's version contains in-frame clones alone and is incomplete. Of 150,000 to 200,000 clones detected, 65% to 85% appear once; the ten largest clones hold approximately 2.9%. Sequenced material: PBMCs. These receptors came from a woman aged 40 to 50 in good health and CMV-seropositive.

The chain carries TRBV5-5 and TRBJ2-1; 13 nucleotides match TRBD2. CDR3 length: 15 amino acids. Germline V gene lookup returns CDR1 SGHKS and CDR2 YYEKEE (reference sequence). Trimming took 4 bases from V and 9 from J; bases not matched to a gene: 7. CDR3 sequence: CASSVGLAGVVEQFF. CDR3 nucleotide sequence: TGTGCCAGCAGCGTTGGACTAGCGGGAGTGGTTGAGCAGTTCTTC.

The chain uses TRBV2 and TRBJ2-7; TRBD2 might be the D (6 bases). The V gene lost 2 bases and the J gene lost 1 base, with 9 bases spanning the gap. This CDR3 comprises 14 residues. In germline, CDR1 is SNHLY, CDR2 FYNNEI. The DNA of the CDR3 is TGTGCCAGCAGTGAACAGGGAGGATCCTACGAGCAGTACTTC. It specifies CASSEQGGSYEQYF.

This chain links TRBV7-2 with TRBJ1-5; 9 nucleotides align to TRBD1. Trimming at V came to 1 base and at J to 5 bases, leaving 0 bases not matched to a gene. The CDR3 contains 14 residues. Germline V lookup: CDR1 SGHTA, CDR2 FQGNSA. CDR3 sequence reads: CASSLGDRDQPQHF. As DNA, the CDR3 is TGTGCCAGCAGCTTAGGGGACAGGGATCAGCCCCAGCATTTT.